What follows are 21 T cell receptor beta chains derived from one specimen sequenced in a study of blood T cell repertoires in COVID-19. Clones were read by immunoSEQ multiplex PCR, and TCRdb kept only the in-frame ones, dropping some. The repertoire includes approximately 150,000 clones, around 84% of them detected once, and approximately 5% sits in the top ten. Sequenced input: peripheral blood. Receptors were obtained from a woman in her forties or fifties with acute or convalescent COVID-19.

This clone was seen only once. The chain links TRBV14 to TRBJ2-5; unclear D gene. This CDR3 comprises 14 residues. Germline lookup yields CDR1 SGHDN and CDR2 FVKESK. Deletions cut 5 bases from V and 3 bases from J, with 13 bases between. The CDR3 loop is CASSFTVVKETQYF. The CDR3 coding sequence is TGTGCCAGCAGCTTTACCGTAGTGAAAGAGACCCAGTACTTC.

J is TRBJ1-5 and V is TRBV7-9; D is ambiguous. The CDR3 length is 12 residues. With 5 bases removed from V and 4 bases from J, the gap between germline ends came to 6 bases. Germline V gives CDR1 SEHNR, CDR2 FQNEAQ (reference sequence). In nucleotides, the CDR3 is TGTGCCAGCAGCCGCCAGAATCAGCCCCAGCATTTT. Protein: CASSRQNQPQHF.

The chain carries TRBV7-9 and TRBJ1-6; D is perhaps TRBD1 (5 bases). The CDR3 spans 13 residues. Germline V gives CDR1 SEHNR, CDR2 FQNEAQ (reference sequence). V dropped 8 bases and J dropped 0 bases, with 5 bases sitting between them. The CDR3 here is CASDSSYNSPLHF. As DNA, the CDR3 is TGTGCCAGCGACAGCTCCTATAATTCACCCCTCCACTTT.

This clone turned up a few times. The gene calls are TRBV7-2 and TRBJ2-2; D may be TRBD2 (6 bases). This CDR3 contains 14 residues. The V and J ends lost 3 bases and 6 bases respectively, with 11 bases between them. CDR1 and CDR2 (germline): SGHTA, FQGNSA. CDR3 nucleotide sequence: TGTGCCAGCAGCTTCGGGGGTTCCCCCGGGGAGCTGTTTTTT. Its protein product is CASSFGGSPGELFF.

The chain joins TRBV5-1 to TRBJ2-3, with a weak D call TRBD2 (6 bases). CDR3 length: 15 amino acids. Trimming left V 0 bases short and J 6 bases short, with 14 bases between. Per germline, CDR1 SGHRS and CDR2 YFSETQ. The CDR3, as DNA: TGCGCCAGCAGCTTGGGGCGAGCGGGTTTGGATACGCAGTATTTT. Encoded protein: CASSLGRAGLDTQYF.

This clone was counted between two and nine times. Relative to the germline gene, one junction end is altered; a read error may explain this. The chain employs TRBV5-1 and TRBJ2-3; TRBD2 agrees at 8 bases. The CDR3 extends over 13 amino acids. Germline assignment: CDR1 SGHRS and CDR2 YFSETQ. The CDR3 nucleotides are TGCGCCAGCAGCTTGGTGGCTAGCGGGCCCTCGCGTTTT. It encodes CASSLVASGPSRF. Full variable domain (remainder filled in from reference TRBV5-1 and TRBJ2-3): KAGVTQTPRYLIKTRGQQVTLSCSPISGHRSVSWYQQTPGQGLQFLFEYFSETQRNKGNFPGRFSGRQFSNSRSEMNVSTLELGDSALYLCASSLVASGPSRFGPGTRLTVL.

V and J are TRBV14 and TRBJ1-4, with 7 bases that match TRBD1. Germline values: CDR1 SGHDN, CDR2 FVKESK. This CDR3 region has 15 residues. The V and J ends lost 4 bases and 8 bases, in that order; junction bases with no gene match: 10. The CDR3 region has the DNA TGTGCCAGCAGCCCGGACAGGAAGGGCTCGGAAAAACTGTTTTTT. Translated: CASSPDRKGSEKLFF. Full variable domain (remainder filled in from reference TRBV14 and TRBJ1-4): EAGVTQFPSHSVIEKGQTVTLRCDPISGHDNLYWYRRVMGKEIKFLLHFVKESKQDESGMPNNRFLAERTGGTYSTLKVQPAELEDSGVYFCASSPDRKGSEKLFFGSGTQLSVL.

The genes are TRBV7-2 and TRBJ2-3, with D perhaps TRBD2 (5 bases). Trimming took 2 bases from V and 4 from J, leaving 13 bases between them. The CDR3 runs to 15 residues. Germline V gives CDR1 SGHTA, CDR2 FQGNSA. CDR3 sequence reads: CASSLNGNTADTQYF. The CDR3 coding sequence is TGTGCCAGCAGCTTAAACGGGAATACAGCAGATACGCAGTATTTT.

The CDR3 is CASSFAGGHTGELFF. The CDR3 region has the DNA TGTGCCAGCAGTTTTGCGGGGGGGCACACCGGGGAGCTGTTTTTT. This sequence joins TRBV6-2 or TRBV6-3 and TRBJ2-2; TRBD2 matches 9 bases. CDR1 and CDR2 from the germline V gene are MNHEY and SVGEGT. This CDR3 has 15 amino acids. The junction had 3 bases not matched to a gene; V was cut back by 4 bases and J by 3 bases.

The V gene is TRBV29-1, the J gene TRBJ2-3, with 15 bases aligning to TRBD2. The CDR3 consists of 15 residues. V dropped 5 bases and J dropped 5; count of bases not matched to a gene: 5. Germline V gene lookup returns CDR1 SQVTM and CDR2 ANQGSEA. The CDR3 loop reads CSVRPGLAGGDTQYF. CDR3 DNA sequence: TGCAGCGTTAGACCGGGACTAGCGGGGGGAGATACGCAGTATTTT.

This clone was seen once. V is TRBV11-2 and J is TRBJ2-7, with D perhaps TRBD2 (5 bases). Germline lookup yields CDR1 SGHAT and CDR2 FQNNGV. Trimming stripped 5 bases from V and 1 base from J, with 9 bases between. CDR3 length: 13 residues. The CDR3 nucleotides read TGTGCCAGCAGCCCCGGGGTATCCTACGAGCAGTACTTC. Encoded protein: CASSPGVSYEQYF. The full variable domain, completed using reference TRBV11-2 and TRBJ2-7, is EAGVAQSPRYKIIEKRQSVAFWCNPISGHATLYWYQQILGQGPKLLIQFQNNGVVDDSQLPKDRFSAERLKGVDSTLKIQPAKLEDSAVYLCASSPGVSYEQYFGPGTRLTVT.

The chain is built from TRBV6-6 and TRBJ2-5; D is unresolved. Germline V CDR1 and CDR2: MNHNY, SVGAGI (reference sequence). This CDR3 is 14 amino acids long. V shed 2 bases and J shed 2 bases, with 9 bases lying between them. CDR3 amino acids: CASSYHRTQETQYF. CDR3 DNA: TGTGCCAGCAGTTACCACAGAACTCAAGAGACCCAGTACTTC.

The chain uses TRBV11-3 and TRBJ2-7; D gene uncertain. Germline V gene lookup returns CDR1 SGHNT and CDR2 YENEEA. V was trimmed by 0 bases and J by 2 bases, leaving 11 bases between them. The CDR3 contains 15 residues. The CDR3 sequence: CASSLDTGRTYEQYF. DNA of the CDR3: TGTGCCAGCAGCTTAGATACCGGCAGGACCTACGAGCAGTACTTC.

The chain combines TRBV5-1 with TRBJ2-5, with 10 nucleotides matching TRBD2. The ends lost 0 bases at V and 1 base at J; junction bases unmatched: 3. Germline V lookup: CDR1 SGHRS, CDR2 YFSETQ. The CDR3 length is 16 residues. The CDR3 nucleotides read TGCGCCAGCAGCTTGGAGTCTAGCGGGGGCCAAGAGACCCAGTACTTC. It codes for CASSLESSGGQETQYF.

The chain employs TRBV5-8 and TRBJ1-3; D gene unclear. The V and J ends lost 2 bases and 0 bases respectively, with 12 bases between them. Per the germline V gene, CDR1 is SGHTS and CDR2 is YDEGEE. This CDR3 is built from 16 residues. The CDR3 nucleotides read TGTGCCAGCAGCTTCGAAAGGAGTTTCTCTGGAAACACCATATATTTT. Protein sequence: CASSFERSFSGNTIYF.

V usage is TRBV30 and J usage is TRBJ2-7; D unresolved. Trimming took off 1 base at V and 3 bases at J, with 4 bases between the two ends. Germline CDR1 is GTSNPN and CDR2 is SVGIG (reference sequence). The CDR3 has 11 residues. The CDR3 coding sequence is TGTGCCTGGAGTGAGAGCTACGAGCAGTACTTC. As protein: CAWSESYEQYF.

The genes are TRBV3-1 (or the pseudogene TRBV3-2) and TRBJ2-5; 7 bases agree with TRBD2. With 0 bases clipped from V and 9 bases from J, the junction kept 10 bases outside the gene matches. This CDR3 region has 15 residues. CDR1 LGHDT and CDR2 YNNKEL come from the germline V gene (reference sequence). CDR3 amino acids: CASSQETTGGGAQYF. The CDR3 coding sequence is TGTGCCAGCAGCCAAGAAACGACTGGGGGAGGGGCCCAGTACTTC.

This chain connects TRBV6-5 to TRBJ1-6, with D perhaps TRBD1 (5 bases). V shed 8 bases and J shed 10 bases, with 9 bases lying between them. CDR1 and CDR2 from the germline V gene are MNHEY and SVGAGI. The CDR3 is 11 amino acids. The CDR3 DNA reads TGTGCCAGCGGGAGGGACTCACCCCTCCACTTT. Protein sequence: CASGRDSPLHF.

The J gene is TRBJ2-7, the V gene TRBV6-5; no clear D gene. V gave up 6 bases and J gave up 0 bases, with 12 bases separating them. The germline CDR1 and CDR2 sequences are MNHEY and SVGAGI. There are 14 residues in the CDR3. The CDR3 region has the DNA TGTGCCAGCAGCCTTACTTTTTCCTCCTACGAGCAGTACTTC. As protein: CASSLTFSSYEQYF.

This clone was counted once. The rearrangement links TRBV28 to TRBJ2-1; tentatively, D is TRBD1 (5 bases). CDR3 length equals 15 residues. CDR1 is MDHEN, CDR2 SYDVKM, per germline. V was clipped by 3 bases and J by 8 bases, with 17 bases between them. The chain's CDR3 is CASSFVGLNHHEQFF. CDR3 DNA sequence: TGTGCCAGCAGTTTTGTGGGGCTTAACCACCATGAGCAGTTCTTC.

The V call is TRBV6-2 or TRBV6-3, the J call TRBJ1-1; 7 positions agree with TRBD1. Looked up from germline, CDR1 is MNHEY and CDR2 is SVGEGT. V dropped 4 bases and J dropped 2; count of bases not matched to a gene: 4. This CDR3 has 14 amino acids. Here the CDR3 reads CASSSGTVNTEAFF. Here the CDR3 DNA reads TGTGCCAGCAGTTCTGGGACAGTTAACACTGAAGCTTTCTTT.